The present TCR beta chain was sequenced within a study of CD8 T cells in ankylosing spondylitis. Study-wide points: In peripheral blood, disease-linked CD8+ clones occurred at relatively low frequencies. It appeared that ankylosing spondylitis blood was characterized by a TCR beta motif of roughly 8 highly homologous variants.

TCRdb analysed the 5' RACE reads with MiXCR anew, one entry per CDR3 protein. The sample shows about 460,000 distinct CDR3 sequences, approximately 5% of them seen only once. Looked up from germline, CDR1 is MDHEN and CDR2 is SYDVKM. The V end lost 2 bases, the J end lost 9 bases, and 17 bases lay between the germline ends. The CDR3 runs to 14 residues. This clonotype was recorded at least ten times. Its antigen is unknown. This TCR derives from a male donor with ankylosing spondylitis. The sequenced sample consisted of blood, either unsorted or a sorted T cell fraction (not recorded which). The chain has TRBV28 and TRBJ2-7; the D is unclear. The CDR3 here is CASSLLFPGWVQYF. CDR3 coding DNA: TGTGCCAGCAGTTTACTCTTCCCAGGTTGGGTGCAGTACTTC.